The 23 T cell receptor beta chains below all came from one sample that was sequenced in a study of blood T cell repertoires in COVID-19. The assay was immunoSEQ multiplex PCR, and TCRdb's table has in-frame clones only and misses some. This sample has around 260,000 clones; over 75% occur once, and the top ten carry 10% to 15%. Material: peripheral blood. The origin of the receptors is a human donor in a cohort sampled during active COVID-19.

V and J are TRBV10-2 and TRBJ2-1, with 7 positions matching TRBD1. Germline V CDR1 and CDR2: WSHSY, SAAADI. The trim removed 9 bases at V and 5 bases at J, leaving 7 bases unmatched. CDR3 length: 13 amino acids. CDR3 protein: CASKRGQNNEQFF. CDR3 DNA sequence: TGCGCCAGTAAAAGGGGGCAGAACAATGAGCAGTTCTTC.

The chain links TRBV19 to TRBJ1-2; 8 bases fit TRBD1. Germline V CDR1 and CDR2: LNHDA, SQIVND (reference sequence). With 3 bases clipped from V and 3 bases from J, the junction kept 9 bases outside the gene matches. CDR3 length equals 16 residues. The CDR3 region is CASSIVLGTGDYGYTF. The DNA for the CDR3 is TGTGCCAGTAGTATCGTCCTCGGGACAGGTGACTATGGCTACACCTTC.

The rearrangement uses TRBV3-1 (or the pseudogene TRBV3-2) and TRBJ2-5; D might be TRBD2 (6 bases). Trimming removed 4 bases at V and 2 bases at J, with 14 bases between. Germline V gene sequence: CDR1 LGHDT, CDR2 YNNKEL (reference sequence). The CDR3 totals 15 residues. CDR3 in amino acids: CASSPSLAGQETQYF. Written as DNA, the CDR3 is TGTGCCAGCAGCCCTAGTCTGGCGGGACAAGAGACCCAGTACTTC.

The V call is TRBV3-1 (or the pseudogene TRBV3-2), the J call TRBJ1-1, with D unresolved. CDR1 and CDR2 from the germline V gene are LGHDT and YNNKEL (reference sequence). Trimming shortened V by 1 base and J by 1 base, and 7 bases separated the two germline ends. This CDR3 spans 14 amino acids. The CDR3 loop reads CASSQGARNTEAFF. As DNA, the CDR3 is TGTGCCAGCAGCCAAGGGGCAAGGAACACTGAAGCTTTCTTT.

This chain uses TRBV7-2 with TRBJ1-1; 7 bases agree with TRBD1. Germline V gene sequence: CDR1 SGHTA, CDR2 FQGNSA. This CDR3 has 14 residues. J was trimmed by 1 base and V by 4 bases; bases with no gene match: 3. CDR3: CASSSTGRNTEAFF. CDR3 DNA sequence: TGTGCCAGCAGCTCGACAGGGCGGAACACTGAAGCTTTCTTT.

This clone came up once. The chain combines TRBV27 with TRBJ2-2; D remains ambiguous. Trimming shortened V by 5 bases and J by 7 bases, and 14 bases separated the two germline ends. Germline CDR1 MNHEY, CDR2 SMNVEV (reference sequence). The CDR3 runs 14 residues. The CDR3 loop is CASSPPPLFGELFF. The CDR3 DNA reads TGTGCCAGCAGTCCTCCCCCTCTATTCGGGGAGCTGTTTTTT.

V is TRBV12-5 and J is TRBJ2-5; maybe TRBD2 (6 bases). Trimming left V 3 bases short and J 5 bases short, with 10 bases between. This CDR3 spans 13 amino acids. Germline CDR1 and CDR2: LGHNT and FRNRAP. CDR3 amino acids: CASGFRGTETQYF. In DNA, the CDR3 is TGTGCTAGTGGTTTCCGGGGGACGGAGACCCAGTACTTC.

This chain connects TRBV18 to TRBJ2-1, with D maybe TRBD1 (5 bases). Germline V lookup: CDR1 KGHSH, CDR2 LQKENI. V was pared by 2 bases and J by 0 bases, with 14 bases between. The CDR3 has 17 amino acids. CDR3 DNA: TGTGCCAGCTCACCATCCCAGGGCATCACCTCCTACAATGAGCAGTTCTTC. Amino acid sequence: CASSPSQGITSYNEQFF.

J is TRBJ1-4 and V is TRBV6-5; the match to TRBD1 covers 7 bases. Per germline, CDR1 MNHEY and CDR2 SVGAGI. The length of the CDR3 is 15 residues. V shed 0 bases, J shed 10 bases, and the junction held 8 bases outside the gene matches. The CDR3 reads CASSYSSMGQRKLFF. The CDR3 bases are TGTGCCAGCAGTTACTCGAGTATGGGACAGAGAAAACTGTTTTTT.

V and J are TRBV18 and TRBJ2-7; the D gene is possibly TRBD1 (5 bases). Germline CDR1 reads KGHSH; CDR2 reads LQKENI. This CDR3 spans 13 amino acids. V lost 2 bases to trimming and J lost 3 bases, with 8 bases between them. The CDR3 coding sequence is TGTGCCAGCTCACCAGGGGCGAACTACGAGCAGTACTTC. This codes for CASSPGANYEQYF. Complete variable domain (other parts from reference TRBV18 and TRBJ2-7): NAGVMQNPRHLVRRRGQEARLRCSPMKGHSHVYWYRQLPEEGLKFMVYLQKENIIDESGMPKERFSAEFPKEGPSILRIQQVVRGDSAAYFCASSPGANYEQYFGPGTRLTVT.

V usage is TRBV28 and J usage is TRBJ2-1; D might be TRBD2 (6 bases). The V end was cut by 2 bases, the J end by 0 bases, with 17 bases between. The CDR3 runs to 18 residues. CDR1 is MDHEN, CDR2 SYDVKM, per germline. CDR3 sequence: CASSLKRFGRSSYNEQFF. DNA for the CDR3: TGTGCCAGCAGTTTAAAACGGTTCGGGAGAAGCTCCTACAATGAGCAGTTCTTC. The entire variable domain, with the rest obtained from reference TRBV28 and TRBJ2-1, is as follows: DVKVTQSSRYLVKRTGEKVFLECVQDMDHENMFWYRQDPGLGLRLIYFSYDVKMKEKGDIPEGYSVSREKKERFSLILESASTNQTSMYLCASSLKRFGRSSYNEQFFGPGTRLTVL.

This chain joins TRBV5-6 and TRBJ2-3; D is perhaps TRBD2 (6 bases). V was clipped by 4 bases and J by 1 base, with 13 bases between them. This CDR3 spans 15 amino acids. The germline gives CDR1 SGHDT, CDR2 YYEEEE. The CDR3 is CASSPLERGTDTQYF. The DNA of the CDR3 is TGTGCCAGCAGCCCCCTCGAGCGGGGCACAGATACGCAGTATTTT.

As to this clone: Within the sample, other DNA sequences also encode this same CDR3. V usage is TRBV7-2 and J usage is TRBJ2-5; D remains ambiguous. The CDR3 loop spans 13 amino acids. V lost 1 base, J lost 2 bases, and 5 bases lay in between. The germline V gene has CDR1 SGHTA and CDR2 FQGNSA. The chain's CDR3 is CASSLGRQETQYF. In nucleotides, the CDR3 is TGTGCCAGCAGCTTAGGCAGACAAGAGACCCAGTACTTC.

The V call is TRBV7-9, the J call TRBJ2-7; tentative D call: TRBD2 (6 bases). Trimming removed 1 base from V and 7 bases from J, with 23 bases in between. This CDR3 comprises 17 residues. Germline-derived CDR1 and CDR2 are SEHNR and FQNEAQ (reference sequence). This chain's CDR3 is CASSLVLTAGPRWEQYF. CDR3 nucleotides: TGTGCCAGCAGCTTAGTTTTGACAGCGGGCCCGAGATGGGAGCAGTACTTC.

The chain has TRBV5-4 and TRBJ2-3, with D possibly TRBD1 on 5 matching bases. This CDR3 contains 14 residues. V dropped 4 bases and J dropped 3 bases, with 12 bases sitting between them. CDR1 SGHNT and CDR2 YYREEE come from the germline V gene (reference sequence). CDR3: CASSNPQGTDTQYF. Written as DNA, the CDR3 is TGTGCCAGCAGCAATCCCCAGGGAACAGATACGCAGTATTTT.

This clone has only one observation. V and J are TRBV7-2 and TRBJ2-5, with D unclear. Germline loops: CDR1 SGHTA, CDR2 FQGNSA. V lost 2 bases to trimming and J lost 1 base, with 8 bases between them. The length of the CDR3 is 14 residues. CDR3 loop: CASSLQARQETQYF. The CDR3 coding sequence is TGTGCCAGCAGCTTACAGGCTCGCCAAGAGACCCAGTACTTC.

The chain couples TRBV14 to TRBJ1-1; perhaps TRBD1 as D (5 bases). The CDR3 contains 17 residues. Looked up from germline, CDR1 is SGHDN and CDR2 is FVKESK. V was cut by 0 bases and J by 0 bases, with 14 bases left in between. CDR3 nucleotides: TGTGCCAGCAGCCAAGATAAGGGGTCGCAGTTGAACACTGAAGCTTTCTTT. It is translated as CASSQDKGSQLNTEAFF.

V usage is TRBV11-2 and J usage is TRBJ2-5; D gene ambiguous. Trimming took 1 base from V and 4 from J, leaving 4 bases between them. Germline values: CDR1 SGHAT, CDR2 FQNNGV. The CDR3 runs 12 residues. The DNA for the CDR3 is TGTGCCAGCAGCTTAGCCGGAGAGACCCAGTACTTC. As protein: CASSLAGETQYF.

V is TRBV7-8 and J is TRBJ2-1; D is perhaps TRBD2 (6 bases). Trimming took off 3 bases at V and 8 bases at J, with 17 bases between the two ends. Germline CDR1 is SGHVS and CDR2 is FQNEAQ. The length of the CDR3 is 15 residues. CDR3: CASSLAGSWGYEQFF. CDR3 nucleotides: TGTGCCAGCAGCTTGGCGGGATCATGGGGGTATGAGCAGTTCTTC.

CDR3 sequence (DNA): TGTGCCAGCAGTTTAACATCGCTTGTTACTGAAGCTTTCTTT. Translating it yields CASSLTSLVTEAFF. This chain joins TRBV28 and TRBJ1-1; D is uncertain. Between the trimmed V and J ends, which lost 2 bases and 5 bases, there was a span of 12 bases. CDR1 is MDHEN, CDR2 SYDVKM, per germline. The CDR3 length is 14 residues.

In DNA, the CDR3 is TGTGCCAGCAGCTTACAAGGACAGGGATTTTACAATGAGCAGTTCTTC. Protein product: CASSLQGQGFYNEQFF. The chain recombines TRBV5-5 with TRBJ2-1; TRBD1 matches at 8 bases. CDR1 and CDR2 from the germline V gene are SGHKS and YYEKEE (reference sequence). The CDR3 contains 16 residues. V was pared by 2 bases and J by 4 bases, with 8 bases of the junction left unmatched.

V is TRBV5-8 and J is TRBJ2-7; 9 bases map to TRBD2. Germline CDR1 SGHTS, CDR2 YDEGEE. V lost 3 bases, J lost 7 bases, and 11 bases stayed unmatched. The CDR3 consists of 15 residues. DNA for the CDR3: TGTGCCAGCAGCTCGCGGACTAGCGAACCGGGAGAGCAGTACTTC. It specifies CASSSRTSEPGEQYF.

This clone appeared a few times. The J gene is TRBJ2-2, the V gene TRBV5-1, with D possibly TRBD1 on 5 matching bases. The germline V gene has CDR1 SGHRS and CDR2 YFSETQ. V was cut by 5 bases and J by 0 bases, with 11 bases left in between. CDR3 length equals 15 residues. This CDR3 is CASSIQGTNTGELFF. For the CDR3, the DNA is TGCGCCAGCAGTATTCAGGGTACGAACACCGGGGAGCTGTTTTTT.